This T cell receptor (beta chain) was identified in a study of Ad26.COV2.S vaccination and SARS-CoV-2 variants. The treatment is: over 15 received Ad26.COV2.S at low or high dose, single or two shots; several received placebo; per-sample allocation not given. After the first vaccine or placebo injection, samples were drawn on day 63. Boston provided a donor who was an adult aged 18-55 years. Built on an Ad26 vector, the vaccine expressed Wuhan-strain SARS-CoV-2 spike. A word on this clone: The antigen is undetermined.

Study-wide points: Whether participants received vaccine or placebo, their non-spike TCR breadth was similar.

Produced via immunoSEQ multiplex PCR; TCRdb's table is partial and in-frame only. Of about 440,000 clones in the sample, 90% are singletons; the top ten hold more than 3.5%. The TCR comes from a person aged 18 to 59 who received the Ad26.COV2.S COVID-19 vaccine or a placebo. This sample comprised peripheral blood, obtained in a trial of Ad26.COV2.S vaccine versus placebo.

In nucleotides, the CDR3 is TGTGCCAGCAGCTTAGTTGCCACTAGCGGGAGCTCCTACGAGCAGTACTTC. It is translated as CASSLVATSGSSYEQYF. This chain links TRBV11-2 with TRBJ2-7; 11 bases map to TRBD2. CDR1 is SGHAT, CDR2 FQNNGV, per germline. This CDR3 spans 17 amino acids. V lost 1 base and J lost 0; bases outside the gene matches: 5.